Each of the 32 T cell receptor beta chains below was sequenced from the same sample in a study of blood T cell repertoires in COVID-19. TCRdb keeps only in-frame clones here, not all; method: immunoSEQ multiplex PCR. The sample lists 110,000 or so clones; 77% were seen once. Sequenced input: peripheral blood. These receptors all come from a human donor in a cohort sampled during active COVID-19.

This clone turned up a few times. V usage is TRBV29-1 and J usage is TRBJ2-7; D is possibly TRBD1 (6 bases). The CDR3 spans 12 residues. Germline loops: CDR1 SQVTM, CDR2 ANQGSEA. Trimming took off 4 bases at V and 4 bases at J, with 11 bases between the two ends. The CDR3: CSVVGTRYEQYF. The CDR3 bases are TGCAGCGTTGTGGGGACAAGGTACGAGCAGTACTTC.

The chain links TRBV5-1 to TRBJ2-7, with 7 bases lining up with TRBD1. In germline, CDR1 is SGHRS, CDR2 YFSETQ. The CDR3 runs to 12 residues. V lost 5 bases to trimming and J lost 7 bases; unmatched junction nucleotides: 6. The CDR3 nucleotides are TGCGCCAGCAGGCACAGGGGTCGGGAGCAGTACTTC. Translation gives CASRHRGREQYF.

The rearrangement uses TRBV7-5 and TRBJ2-1; TRBD2 is the table's D call and was not checked against the DNA. TRBV7-5 is termed a pseudogene. This CDR3 contains 19 residues. The CDR3 sequence is CVRSSPGLAGEAGVNEQFF. CDR3 DNA sequence: TGTGTCAGAAGCTCGCCGGGACTAGCGGGAGAAGCAGGGGTCAATGAGCAGTTCTTC.

V usage is TRBV6-5 and J usage is TRBJ2-2; TRBD1 matches 7 bases. CDR1 MNHEY and CDR2 SVGAGI come from the germline V gene. The CDR3 has 14 residues. V shed 7 bases and J 2 bases; nucleotides not matched to a gene: 4. This CDR3 reads CASKRDSNTGELFF. As DNA, the CDR3 is TGTGCCAGCAAGAGGGACAGCAACACCGGGGAGCTGTTTTTT.

The V and J genes are TRBV19 and TRBJ2-7; the match to TRBD1 covers 7 bases. CDR3 length equals 13 residues. Germline assignment: CDR1 LNHDA and CDR2 SQIVND (reference sequence). V was pared by 7 bases and J by 0 bases, with 3 bases of the junction left unmatched. CDR3 amino acids: CASMGTDSYEQYF. The CDR3 DNA sequence: TGTGCCAGTATGGGGACAGACTCCTACGAGCAGTACTTC.

The V call is TRBV14, the J call TRBJ2-3; 7 nucleotides line up with TRBD2. CDR3 length equals 17 residues. Germline V CDR1 and CDR2: SGHDN, FVKESK. The trim removed 2 bases at V and 5 bases at J, leaving 13 bases unmatched. Here the CDR3 reads CASSQLPSGQVGDTQYF. The CDR3 nucleotides read TGTGCCAGCAGCCAACTGCCTAGCGGACAAGTAGGAGATACGCAGTATTTT.

The chain recombines TRBV4-2 with TRBJ2-7; 10 nucleotides line up with TRBD2. Germline V lookup: CDR1 LGHNA, CDR2 YNFKEQ. J lost 0 bases, V lost 0 bases, and 5 bases had no gene match. CDR3 length: 17 amino acids. The CDR3 DNA sequence: TGTGCCAGCAGCCAAGATGAACTAGCGGGGACCTCCTACGAGCAGTACTTC. Amino acids: CASSQDELAGTSYEQYF.

The chain uses TRBV6-1 and TRBJ1-5, with D maybe TRBD1 (5 bases). The germline gives CDR1 MNHNS, CDR2 SASEGT. The CDR3 is 16 residues long. V was trimmed by 0 bases and J by 5 bases, leaving 14 bases between them. The CDR3 region is CASSEALRGGDQPQHF. CDR3 in DNA: TGTGCCAGCAGTGAAGCGCTTCGGGGGGGGGATCAGCCCCAGCATTTT.

The chain links TRBV7-9 to TRBJ1-1; 8 bases are a match to TRBD1. Germline values: CDR1 SEHNR, CDR2 FQNEAQ (reference sequence). The CDR3 has 17 amino acids. V shed 5 bases and J 1 base; nucleotides not matched to a gene: 12. CDR3 amino acids: CASSHRGGQTQNTEAFF. The CDR3 DNA reads TGTGCCAGCAGCCACAGGGGGGGACAGACCCAGAACACTGAAGCTTTCTTT. The complete variable domain, with remaining parts taken from reference TRBV7-9 and TRBJ1-1, reads DTGVSQNPRHKITKRGQNVTFRCDPISEHNRLYWYRQTLGQGPEFLTYFQNEAQLEKSRLLSDRFSAERPKGSFSTLEIQRTEQGDSAMYLCASSHRGGQTQNTEAFFGQGTRLTVV.

This rearrangement joins TRBV5-1 to TRBJ1-5; D is unresolved. The CDR3 spans 15 residues. Germline V gene sequence: CDR1 SGHRS, CDR2 YFSETQ. The V end was cut by 2 bases, the J end by 1 base, with 10 bases between. CDR3 sequence reads: CASSLLPGSNQPQHF. As DNA, the CDR3 is TGCGCCAGCAGCTTACTCCCCGGGAGCAATCAGCCCCAGCATTTT.

The rearrangement uses TRBV6-5 and TRBJ2-3; D remains unclear. The germline V gene encodes CDR1 MNHEY and CDR2 SVGAGI. There are 13 residues in the CDR3. V was cut by 6 bases and J by 3 bases, with 10 bases left in between. The CDR3 region is CASSGVRTDTQYF. CDR3 nucleotide sequence: TGTGCCAGCAGCGGAGTGAGGACAGATACGCAGTATTTT.

The rearrangement uses TRBV5-1 and TRBJ2-7; 10 positions match TRBD1. Per the germline V gene, CDR1 is SGHRS and CDR2 is YFSETQ. V gave up 4 bases and J gave up 7 bases; unmatched junction bases: 8. The CDR3 contains 14 residues. The CDR3 region is CASSTRQGAEEQYF. The CDR3 region has the DNA TGCGCCAGCAGCACCCGACAGGGGGCTGAAGAGCAGTACTTC. Full variable domain (rest looked up from reference TRBV5-1 and TRBJ2-7): KAGVTQTPRYLIKTRGQQVTLSCSPISGHRSVSWYQQTPGQGLQFLFEYFSETQRNKGNFPGRFSGRQFSNSRSEMNVSTLELGDSALYLCASSTRQGAEEQYFGPGTRLTVT.

V gene TRBV7-9 combines with J gene TRBJ2-7, with a possible D match to TRBD1 (6 bases). The CDR3 loop spans 13 amino acids. V lost 11 bases and J lost 5, with 19 bases in between. CDR1 and CDR2 from the germline V gene are SEHNR and FQNEAQ (reference sequence). Written as DNA, the CDR3 is TGTGCCGGGTCCCCAGGGGTTGCACACGAGCAGTACTTC. As protein: CAGSPGVAHEQYF.

The rearrangement uses TRBV18 and TRBJ1-6; tentatively, D is TRBD1 (5 bases). Trimming pared 0 bases from V and 6 bases from J, leaving 18 bases between. CDR3 length: 18 amino acids. CDR1 and CDR2 (germline): KGHSH, LQKENI. Here the CDR3 reads CASSPPTAQGLLNSPLHF. Written as DNA, the CDR3 is TGTGCCAGCTCACCACCGACAGCGCAGGGACTTCTTAATTCACCCCTCCACTTT. Filled out from reference TRBV18 and TRBJ1-6, the complete variable domain reads NAGVMQNPRHLVRRRGQEARLRCSPMKGHSHVYWYRQLPEEGLKFMVYLQKENIIDESGMPKERFSAEFPKEGPSILRIQQVVRGDSAAYFCASSPPTAQGLLNSPLHFGNGTRLTVT.

The genes are TRBV29-1 and TRBJ2-3, with 12 nucleotides matching TRBD2. Germline V gives CDR1 SQVTM, CDR2 ANQGSEA. V was pared by 3 bases and J by 4 bases, with 8 bases of the junction left unmatched. This CDR3 is 16 amino acids long. The CDR3 is CSVEALAGGPPDTQYF. CDR3 DNA: TGCAGCGTTGAGGCGCTAGCGGGAGGGCCCCCAGATACGCAGTATTTT.

V and J are TRBV5-6 and TRBJ2-7; TRBD2 agrees at 10 bases. Germline V gives CDR1 SGHDT, CDR2 YYEEEE. The CDR3 runs to 15 residues. Losses at the gene ends were 1 base for V and 3 bases for J; bases not matched to a gene: 4. Written as DNA, the CDR3 is TGTGCCAGCAGCTTGATAGCGGGAGGATACTACGAGCAGTACTTC. It is translated as CASSLIAGGYYEQYF.

V gene TRBV30 combines with J gene TRBJ1-1; D possibly corresponds to TRBD1 (6 bases). Germline CDR1 and CDR2: GTSNPN and SVGIG (reference sequence). Trimming took 6 bases from V and 4 from J, leaving 18 bases between them. This CDR3 is 14 amino acids long. Written as DNA, the CDR3 is TGTGCCTGTATCTGGCGGGGGCTGCGCACTGAAGCTTTCTTT. It yields the protein CACIWRGLRTEAFF. Filled out from reference TRBV30 and TRBJ1-1, the complete variable domain reads SQTIHQWPATLVQPVGSPLSLECTVEGTSNPNLYWYRQAAGRGLQLLFYSVGIGQISSEVPQNLSASRPQDRQFILSSKKLLLSDSGFYLCACIWRGLRTEAFFGQGTRLTVV.

V is TRBV18 and J is TRBJ1-4, with 7 bases lining up with TRBD1. After removal of 4 bases from V and 8 bases from J, the junction contained 10 bases not matched to a gene. The V gene's germline CDR1 is KGHSH and CDR2 LQKENI. This CDR3 has 15 residues. The CDR3 DNA reads TGTGCCAGCTCACGTTCCGGGACAGTTGCCGAAAAACTGTTTTTT. It yields the protein CASSRSGTVAEKLFF.

The chain recombines TRBV3-1 (or the pseudogene TRBV3-2) with TRBJ1-1; tentative D call: TRBD1 (5 bases). The germline gives CDR1 LGHDT, CDR2 YNNKEL (reference sequence). V gave up 2 bases and J gave up 0 bases, with 13 bases separating them. CDR3 length equals 16 residues. Written as DNA, the CDR3 is TGTGCCAGCAGCCAAAGGGGAAAGGTCTTGAACACTGAAGCTTTCTTT. It codes for CASSQRGKVLNTEAFF.

This chain connects TRBV2 to TRBJ2-7; 14 bases are shared with TRBD2. The CDR3 totals 12 residues. In germline, CDR1 is SNHLY, CDR2 FYNNEI. Written as DNA, the CDR3 is TGTGGGGGACTAGCGGGAGTCTACGAGCAGTACTTC. Translation: CGGLAGVYEQYF.

This chain connects TRBV5-1 to TRBJ1-5, with D uncertain. The length of the CDR3 is 15 residues. Trimming left V 1 base short and J 0 bases short, with 8 bases between. Germline V lookup: CDR1 SGHRS, CDR2 YFSETQ. The DNA for the CDR3 is TGCGCCAGCAGCTTGTTCGGGAATAGCAATCAGCCCCAGCATTTT. Its translation: CASSLFGNSNQPQHF.

This chain links TRBV5-6 with TRBJ2-7; tentative D call: TRBD2 (7 bases). Germline assignment: CDR1 SGHDT and CDR2 YYEEEE. The V and J ends lost 4 bases and 7 bases respectively, with 18 bases between them. This CDR3 is built from 14 residues. The CDR3 DNA reads as TGTGCCAGCAGCCCTGGTGGGGGGGCTAGGGAGCAGTACTTC. Residues: CASSPGGGAREQYF.

This clone turned up a few times. V usage is TRBV6-5 and J usage is TRBJ1-4; D possibly corresponds to TRBD1 (6 bases). Trimming took off 6 bases at V and 3 bases at J, with 11 bases between the two ends. Germline loops: CDR1 MNHEY, CDR2 SVGAGI. The CDR3 sequence is 14 residues long. The CDR3 DNA reads TGTGCCAGCAGCTCAGGGGTTTCTAATGAAAAACTGTTTTTT. Translated, it gives CASSSGVSNEKLFF.

This clone came up once. The V gene is TRBV9, the J gene TRBJ1-1; 9 bases line up with TRBD1. The germline CDR1 and CDR2 sequences are SGDLS and YYNGEE. This CDR3 region has 15 residues. Trimming at V came to 0 bases and at J to 5 bases, leaving 5 bases not matched to a gene. The CDR3: CASSVVNRGRTEAFF. CDR3 coding DNA: TGTGCCAGCAGCGTAGTTAACAGGGGGCGGACTGAAGCTTTCTTT.

The rearrangement links TRBV29-1 to TRBJ1-5; D is unresolved. The CDR3 is 14 amino acids. The germline V gene encodes CDR1 SQVTM and CDR2 ANQGSEA. Trimming pared 7 bases from V and 7 bases from J, leaving 20 bases between. CDR3 DNA: TGCAGCGCTATGATCCAGGAACGAGGGCAGCCCCAGCATTTT. Residues: CSAMIQERGQPQHF.

The chain is built from TRBV27 and TRBJ2-7, with 7 bases aligning to TRBD1. The CDR3 is made up of 12 amino acids. Germline V gene data show CDR1 as MNHEY and CDR2 as SMNVEV (reference sequence). Trimming took 8 bases from V and 1 from J; bases not matched to a gene: 2. CDR3 in DNA: TGTGCCAGCTCGACAGGGTCCTACGAGCAGTACTTC. It specifies CASSTGSYEQYF.

This clone was seen a handful of times. The rearrangement joins TRBV19 to TRBJ2-1; D is uncertain. This CDR3 spans 11 amino acids. V dropped 4 bases and J dropped 8 bases, with 6 bases sitting between them. Germline lookup yields CDR1 LNHDA and CDR2 SQIVND (reference sequence). Here the CDR3 reads CASSNSDEQFF. In DNA form, the CDR3 reads TGTGCCAGTAGTAACAGTGATGAGCAGTTCTTC.

The chain carries TRBV28 and TRBJ2-2, with 13 bases matching TRBD2. Looked up from germline, CDR1 is MDHEN and CDR2 is SYDVKM. This CDR3 region has 18 residues. J gave up 4 bases and V 1 base, and 6 bases lay outside the gene matches. The CDR3 protein is CASSLSRGTSGTTGELFF. The CDR3 DNA reads as TGTGCCAGCAGTTTATCCCGAGGGACTAGCGGGACCACCGGGGAGCTGTTTTTT.

This clone was seen once. The chain employs TRBV19 and TRBJ2-1, with 8 nucleotides matching TRBD2. The V and J ends lost 8 bases and 8 bases, in that order; junction bases with no gene match: 14. CDR3 size: 15 residues. In germline, CDR1 is LNHDA, CDR2 SQIVND (reference sequence). CDR3 protein: CASLGREAEKDEQFF. The CDR3 region has the DNA TGTGCCAGTTTAGGGCGGGAGGCCGAGAAGGATGAGCAGTTCTTC.

This clone came up a few times. The V call is TRBV15, the J call TRBJ1-2; 7 bases agree with TRBD1. Germline CDR1 and CDR2: LNHNV and YYDKDF (reference sequence). The CDR3 contains 14 residues. The J segment lost 8 bases and the V segment lost 4 bases, leaving 10 bases of the junction unmatched. CDR3 bases: TGTGCCACCAGCACCCTCAGGGGGGCGCGCGGCTACACCTTC. Amino acids: CATSTLRGARGYTF.

The V and J genes are TRBV19 and TRBJ2-3; perhaps TRBD1 as D (5 bases). Germline assignment: CDR1 LNHDA and CDR2 SQIVND (reference sequence). CDR3 length equals 16 residues. The V gene lost 5 bases and the J gene lost 0 bases, with 15 bases spanning the gap. As DNA, the CDR3 is TGTGCCAGTAGTGGAGACAGCCACCCTAGCACAGATACGCAGTATTTT. Protein: CASSGDSHPSTDTQYF.

The rearrangement links TRBV6-5 to TRBJ1-1, with D perhaps TRBD1 (5 bases). Germline assignment: CDR1 MNHEY and CDR2 SVGAGI. The CDR3 has 15 amino acids. The V end was cut by 8 bases, the J end by 3 bases, with 19 bases between. CDR3 sequence (DNA): TGTGCCAGCCCCTCCCCAGGGTACGAAGACACTGAAGCTTTCTTT. Translation gives CASPSPGYEDTEAFF.